The 31 T cell receptor beta chains presented below share a single source sample, sequenced in a study of vaccination effects on CD4 cells after COVID-19. Clones were read by immunoSEQ multiplex PCR, and TCRdb kept only the in-frame ones, dropping some. The sample carries 20,000 to 30,000 clones, approximately 69% recorded once. Their cognate antigens are unknown. Expansion with viral peptide pools was applied to antigen-specific CD4+ T cells by the ViraFEST assay prior to sequencing. An approximately ten-day culture period preceded the isolation of CD4+ T cells. The cohort was immunized with two doses of either the BNT162b2 or mRNA-1273 vaccine. The sequences come from CD4+ T cells from PBMCs cultured with SARS-CoV-2 spike peptides, collected after COVID-19 vaccination. Receptors were obtained from a human donor who received a COVID-19 vaccine.

On this clone itself: At one boundary the junction diverges from the germline segment, which might be a read error. V is TRBV2 and J is TRBJ2-1, with TRBD1 matching 8 bases. The CDR3 contains 14 residues. Germline CDR1 is SNHLY and CDR2 is FYNNEI. CDR3 in amino acids: CASSLTGVDNEQFF. The CDR3 coding sequence is TGTGCCAGCAGTTTGACAGGGGTAGACAATGAACAGTTCTTC.

This rearrangement joins TRBV6-5 to TRBJ1-4; D ambiguous. Germline V gives CDR1 MNHEY, CDR2 SVGAGI. The V end lost 2 bases, the J end lost 5 bases, and 15 bases lay between the germline ends. The CDR3 covers 16 residues. The CDR3 DNA follows: TGTGCCAGCAGTTACGGAGGGTTCTCAGTAAATGAAAAACTGTTTTTT. It specifies CASSYGGFSVNEKLFF.

Comments on this clone: The junction does not match germline at one end; this may be a read error. This sample also contains other DNA sequences that code for the same CDR3. This chain connects TRBV10-2 to TRBJ1-2; the D gene is possibly TRBD1 (5 bases). The CDR3 sequence is 16 residues long. Germline loops: CDR1 WSHSY, CDR2 SAAADI. In DNA, the CDR3 is TGCGCCAGCAGCCACGCGTATGGGGCCTCTAACTATGGCTACACTTTC. Amino acid sequence: CASSHAYGASNYGYTF.

This clone was recorded a few times. J is TRBJ2-2 and V is TRBV7-2, with D uncertain. V was clipped by 1 base and J by 4 bases, with 7 bases between them. CDR3 size: 14 residues. CDR1 SGHTA and CDR2 FQGNSA come from the germline V gene. CDR3 loop: CASSLGGSTGELFF. The CDR3 DNA reads TGTGCCAGCAGCTTAGGAGGTAGCACCGGGGAGCTGTTTTTT.

The rearrangement joins TRBV27 to TRBJ1-5; the D gene is possibly TRBD1 (6 bases). CDR1 is MNHEY, CDR2 SMNVEV, per germline (reference sequence). Trimming stripped 6 bases from V and 4 bases from J, with 16 bases between. The length of the CDR3 is 15 residues. The CDR3 DNA reads TGTGCCAGCAGGCCTACAGGGATCCGGAATCAGCCCCAGCATTTT. It yields the protein CASRPTGIRNQPQHF.

The J gene is TRBJ1-5, the V gene TRBV5-6; 9 bases align to TRBD1. CDR1 SGHDT and CDR2 YYEEEE come from the germline V gene. The CDR3 has 16 residues. With 4 bases clipped from V and 7 bases from J, the junction kept 12 bases outside the gene matches. CDR3 nucleotides: TGTGCCAGCAGCGGCCCGGGACAGGGAATACGACAGCCCCAGCATTTT. Amino acids: CASSGPGQGIRQPQHF.

CDR3 residues: CASSQLSEAFF. The CDR3 DNA sequence: TGTGCCAGCAGCCAGCTTTCTGAAGCTTTCTTT. V is TRBV3-1 (or the pseudogene TRBV3-2) and J is TRBJ1-1, with D hard to call. Germline assignment: CDR1 LGHDT and CDR2 YNNKEL (reference sequence). This CDR3 spans 11 amino acids. V was shortened by 3 bases and J by 6 bases, with 5 bases between the two germline ends.

This chain connects TRBV5-1 to TRBJ2-1; the D gene is possibly TRBD2 (6 bases). Germline loops: CDR1 SGHRS, CDR2 YFSETQ. The CDR3 spans 13 residues. V shed 0 bases and J shed 5 bases, with 6 bases lying between them. CDR3 DNA: TGCGCCAGCAGCTTGGGGACTAACAATGAGCAGTTCTTC. Its protein is CASSLGTNNEQFF.

The chain links TRBV29-1 to TRBJ2-1; D gene unclear. CDR1 is SQVTM and CDR2 is ANQGSEA in the germline V gene. The CDR3 covers 12 residues. V lost 4 bases and J lost 9, with 13 bases in between. As DNA, the CDR3 is TGCAGCGTTGGCATGCTAGGAATTGAGCAGTTCTTC. Its translation: CSVGMLGIEQFF.

The rearrangement joins TRBV5-6 to TRBJ1-2; D uncertain. CDR1 and CDR2 (germline): SGHDT, YYEEEE. The CDR3 totals 14 residues. V lost 6 bases and J 8 bases, leaving 20 bases between the germline ends. This chain's CDR3 is CASISVEALGGYTF. The CDR3 DNA reads TGTGCCAGCATATCCGTCGAAGCTCTCGGCGGCTACACCTTC.

V is TRBV5-1 and J is TRBJ2-3, with 11 nucleotides matching TRBD2. The J segment lost 3 bases and the V segment lost 0 bases, leaving 3 bases of the junction unmatched. This CDR3 region has 16 residues. Germline CDR1 and CDR2: SGHRS and YFSETQ. CDR3 bases: TGCGCCAGCAGCTTGGTCTTAGCGGGGGGGACAGATACGCAGTATTTT. As protein: CASSLVLAGGTDTQYF.

This clone was seen more than once but under ten times. The chain combines TRBV24-1 with TRBJ1-5; 7 bases fit TRBD1. This CDR3 has 13 residues. With 9 bases clipped from V and 6 bases from J, the junction kept 7 bases outside the gene matches. Germline V gene data show CDR1 as KGHDR and CDR2 as SFDVKD. The DNA of the CDR3 is TGTGCCACCGATACAGGGGCCGGTCAGCCCCAGCATTTT. It codes for CATDTGAGQPQHF.

The chain couples TRBV19 to TRBJ1-1; 7 bases fit TRBD1. Germline values: CDR1 LNHDA, CDR2 SQIVND (reference sequence). This CDR3 spans 15 amino acids. V dropped 4 bases and J dropped 5; count of bases not matched to a gene: 10. DNA for the CDR3: TGTGCCAGTAGTACCCGACAGGGATCGGGAACTGAAGCTTTCTTT. This sequence encodes CASSTRQGSGTEAFF.

The CDR3 coding sequence is TGTGCCAGCAGCTTAGCGCTAGCTAGCACAGATACGCAGTATTTT. This gives the protein CASSLALASTDTQYF. J is TRBJ2-3 and V is TRBV7-7; TRBD2 is a possible D gene (5 bases). This CDR3 comprises 15 residues. From germline, CDR1 is SSHAT and CDR2 FNYEAQ (reference sequence). V was cut by 0 bases and J by 0 bases, with 7 bases left in between.

This chain links TRBV18 with TRBJ1-2, with D possibly being TRBD1 (6 bases). This CDR3 contains 14 residues. Between the trimmed V and J ends, which lost 4 bases and 5 bases, there was a span of 14 bases. Germline V gives CDR1 KGHSH, CDR2 LQKENI. The CDR3 sequence: CASSQAQGRYGYTF. CDR3 DNA: TGTGCCAGCTCACAAGCCCAGGGGAGGTATGGCTACACCTTC.

The chain has TRBV6-5 and TRBJ1-5; TRBD1 might be the D (5 bases). This CDR3 spans 14 amino acids. V shed 6 bases and J shed 1 base, with 10 bases lying between them. CDR1 and CDR2 from the germline V gene are MNHEY and SVGAGI. CDR3 residues: CASSREMSNQPQHF. CDR3 DNA sequence: TGTGCCAGCAGCAGGGAAATGAGCAATCAGCCCCAGCATTTT.

J is TRBJ1-1 and V is TRBV11-2; 10 bases are a match to TRBD1. Trimming cost V 5 bases and J 0 bases; bases outside gene matches: 3. CDR3 length: 15 amino acids. Germline values: CDR1 SGHAT, CDR2 FQNNGV. The chain's CDR3 is CASSRQGAVNTEAFF. The CDR3 bases are TGTGCCAGCAGCAGACAGGGGGCGGTGAACACTGAAGCTTTCTTT.

The rearrangement links TRBV19 to TRBJ1-4, with D tentatively TRBD1 (5 bases). The CDR3 runs 15 residues. V lost 10 bases and J lost 4, with 19 bases in between. Germline V gives CDR1 LNHDA, CDR2 SQIVND (reference sequence). CDR3 in amino acids: CATNPMGGGNEKLFF. CDR3 bases: TGTGCCACCAACCCCATGGGGGGTGGTAATGAAAAACTGTTTTTT.

The chain recombines TRBV2 with TRBJ2-1; the D gene could be TRBD1 or TRBD2 (5 bases each). Germline CDR1 SNHLY, CDR2 FYNNEI. Trimming shortened V by 5 bases and J by 0 bases, and 14 bases separated the two germline ends. The CDR3 extends over 16 amino acids. CDR3 sequence (DNA): TGTGCCAGCAGTTTCAGGGAGCTGAGCTCCTACAATGAGCAGTTCTTC. Its translation is CASSFRELSSYNEQFF.

This rearrangement joins TRBV6-5 to TRBJ1-1; D gene ambiguous. CDR1 MNHEY and CDR2 SVGAGI come from the germline V gene. The V end lost 6 bases, the J end lost 5 bases, and 16 bases lay between the germline ends. CDR3 length equals 14 residues. In DNA form, the CDR3 reads TGTGCCAGCAGCACCCGGGAAGCGGGAACTGAAGCTTTCTTT. Amino acids: CASSTREAGTEAFF.

V is TRBV27 and J is TRBJ1-2; TRBD1 might be the D (6 bases). The V gene's germline CDR1 is MNHEY and CDR2 SMNVEV (reference sequence). Deletions cut 0 bases from V and 8 bases from J, with 10 bases between. The CDR3 runs 13 residues. CDR3 residues: CASSLSRGSGYTF. CDR3 in DNA: TGTGCCAGCAGTTTATCCAGGGGCTCCGGCTACACCTTC.

This clone is medium-sized in the sample. This chain uses TRBV5-4 with TRBJ2-7; 8 bases map to TRBD2. CDR1 and CDR2 from the germline V gene are SGHNT and YYREEE (reference sequence). V dropped 0 bases and J dropped 2; count of bases not matched to a gene: 4. The CDR3 runs 15 residues. DNA of the CDR3: TGTGCCAGCAGCTTGGTTGCGGGAGGTCCCTACGAGCAGTACTTC. It codes for CASSLVAGGPYEQYF.

The rearrangement links TRBV5-1 to TRBJ2-1, with 8 bases aligning to TRBD2. CDR3 length: 15 amino acids. V was clipped by 4 bases and J by 10 bases; unmatched bases: 13. Germline V lookup: CDR1 SGHRS, CDR2 YFSETQ. The chain's CDR3 is CASSPGTSGMREQFF. CDR3 DNA sequence: TGCGCCAGCAGCCCCGGGACTAGTGGTATGCGGGAGCAGTTCTTC.

This chain connects TRBV6-5 to TRBJ2-3; the match to TRBD1 covers 7 bases. The CDR3 spans 14 residues. J gave up 6 bases and V 7 bases, and 10 bases lay outside the gene matches. Germline V gene data show CDR1 as MNHEY and CDR2 as SVGAGI. The CDR3 DNA reads TGTGCCAGCATCTCGGGACAGCCAGGGGATACGCAGTATTTT. Translation gives CASISGQPGDTQYF.

This clone was detected only a few times. This sequence joins TRBV19 and TRBJ2-7, with 7 bases aligning to TRBD1. The V gene end was trimmed by 6 bases and the J gene end by 4 bases; junction bases not matched to a gene: 15. The CDR3 is 16 residues long. Germline CDR1 and CDR2: LNHDA and SQIVND (reference sequence). CDR3 DNA: TGTGCCAGTAGCCCGCGCCAGACAGGGTACGGTTACGAGCAGTACTTC. Encoded protein: CASSPRQTGYGYEQYF.

This clone appeared a few times. The rearrangement joins TRBV11-3 to TRBJ2-1; D is perhaps TRBD1 (6 bases). The CDR3 runs 15 residues. Trimming pared 0 bases from V and 0 bases from J, leaving 6 bases between. Germline CDR1 SGHNT, CDR2 YENEEA. CDR3 loop: CASSLEQGSYNEQFF. The CDR3 nucleotides read TGTGCCAGCAGCTTAGAACAGGGCTCCTACAATGAGCAGTTCTTC.

The V call is TRBV7-2, the J call TRBJ1-3; D remains ambiguous. With 4 bases removed from V and 0 bases from J, the gap between germline ends came to 13 bases. Per germline, CDR1 SGHTA and CDR2 FQGNSA. This CDR3 has 16 residues. This chain's CDR3 is CASSSHSVVSGNTIYF. The CDR3, as DNA: TGTGCCAGCAGCTCCCACTCGGTCGTCTCTGGAAACACCATATATTTT.

The V call is TRBV6-1, the J call TRBJ1-1; TRBD1 matches 11 bases. Germline V gives CDR1 MNHNS, CDR2 SASEGT. CDR3 length equals 17 residues. J lost 3 bases, V lost 4 bases, and 10 bases had no gene match. The CDR3 DNA follows: TGTGCCAGCAGTGGACCGGGACAGGGGGTCGGGTACACTGAAGCTTTCTTT. Translating gives CASSGPGQGVGYTEAFF.

The chain couples TRBV12-3 or TRBV12-4 to TRBJ2-2, with D tentatively TRBD1 (5 bases). Trimming removed 2 bases from V and 6 bases from J, with 7 bases in between. The CDR3 runs to 13 residues. In DNA, the CDR3 is TGTGCCAGCAGTTTACAGGGCCCCGGGGAGCTGTTTTTT. It yields the protein CASSLQGPGELFF.

V gene TRBV12-3 or TRBV12-4 combines with J gene TRBJ1-2, with 8 bases fitting TRBD1. Trimming at V came to 6 bases and at J to 7 bases, leaving 7 bases not matched to a gene. This CDR3 is 13 amino acids long. CDR3 sequence reads: CASSWTGMGGYTF. As DNA, the CDR3 is TGTGCCAGCAGCTGGACAGGGATGGGTGGCTACACCTTC.

The chain joins TRBV29-1 to TRBJ1-2, with D possibly TRBD1 on 5 matching bases. There are 12 residues in the CDR3. The germline V and J ends were trimmed by 0 bases and 8 bases, with 10 bases remaining between them. Germline CDR1 and CDR2: SQVTM and ANQGSEA. The CDR3 DNA sequence: TGCAGCGTTGAAGATAATCGGGGGGGCTACACCTTC. The encoded protein is CSVEDNRGGYTF.